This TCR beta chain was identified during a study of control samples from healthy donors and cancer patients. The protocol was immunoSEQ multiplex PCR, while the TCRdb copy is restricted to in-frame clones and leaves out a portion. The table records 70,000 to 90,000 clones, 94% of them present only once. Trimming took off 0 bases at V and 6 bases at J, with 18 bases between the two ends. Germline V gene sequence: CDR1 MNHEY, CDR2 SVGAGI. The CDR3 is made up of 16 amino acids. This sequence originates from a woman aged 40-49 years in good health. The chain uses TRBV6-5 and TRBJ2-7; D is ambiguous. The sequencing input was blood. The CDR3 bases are TGTGCCAGCAGTTACTCTTTCGGGTCGTTCAATGCCGAGCAGTACTTC. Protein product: CASSYSFGSFNAEQYF.